Below, 11 T cell receptor beta chains from the same sample are listed, as sequenced in a study of blood T cells in healthy people across ages. Then a second PCR, running roughly 7 to 11 cycles, was carried out with a sample-barcoded 5' primer and a J-beta primer mix. TCRdb itself ran the 5' RACE reads through MiXCR, one entry per CDR3 protein. The sample has about 1.5 million distinct CDR3 sequences; 42% are singletons. Material for sequencing was blood. The receptors derive from a woman aged 18-29 years in good health.

This chain uses TRBV21-1 with TRBJ1-6; the table's D call TRBD1 went unverified against the DNA. TRBV21-1 constitutes a pseudogene. This CDR3 contains 18 residues. The CDR3 region has the DNA TGTGCCAGCAGCAAACGTCATTGGACAGGGGCCTATAATTCACCCCTCCACTTT. Encoded protein: CASSKRHWTGAYNSPLHF.

This chain connects TRBV10-3 to TRBJ2-7, with a possible D match to TRBD2 (5 bases). The CDR3 runs 15 residues. Germline values: CDR1 ENHRY, CDR2 SYGVKD. V was clipped by 6 bases and J by 3 bases, with 18 bases between them. The chain's CDR3 is CAISPSGINFYEQYF. The CDR3 DNA is TGTGCCATCAGCCCCAGCGGCATTAACTTCTACGAGCAGTACTTC.

The rearrangement links TRBV2 to TRBJ2-7; 12 nucleotides agree with TRBD1. V trimming: 7 bases; J trimming: 3 bases; junction bases outside the gene matches: 7. The CDR3 contains 15 residues. From germline, CDR1 is SNHLY and CDR2 FYNNEI. CDR3 sequence: CASMGTGGRVYEQYF. CDR3 sequence (DNA): TGTGCCAGCATGGGGACAGGGGGCCGGGTCTACGAGCAGTACTTC.

V gene TRBV27 combines with J gene TRBJ1-1, with a possible D match to TRBD1 (5 bases). The CDR3 spans 17 residues. Germline CDR1 MNHEY, CDR2 SMNVEV (reference sequence). With 4 bases removed from V and 0 bases from J, the gap between germline ends came to 18 bases. CDR3 region: CASSSERDGLMNTEAFF. CDR3 sequence (DNA): TGTGCCAGCAGTTCAGAACGGGACGGACTCATGAACACTGAAGCTTTCTTT.

The chain is built from TRBV6-1 and TRBJ2-2, with unresolved D. The length of the CDR3 is 14 residues. Per germline, CDR1 MNHNS and CDR2 SASEGT. V lost 6 bases and J lost 0, with 8 bases in between. CDR3 residues: CASSRTPNTGELFF. The CDR3 DNA follows: TGTGCCAGCAGCAGAACCCCGAACACCGGGGAGCTGTTTTTT.

The chain recombines TRBV7-9 with TRBJ2-7; D is perhaps TRBD1 or TRBD2 (5 bases each). The CDR3 has 15 amino acids. The V gene lost 5 bases and the J gene lost 4 bases, with 18 bases spanning the gap. Per the germline V gene, CDR1 is SEHNR and CDR2 is FQNEAQ (reference sequence). CDR3: CASSDPRDAFYEQYF. The CDR3 region has the DNA TGTGCCAGCAGCGACCCGAGGGACGCCTTTTACGAGCAGTACTTC. Full variable domain (outside the CDR3, taken from reference TRBV7-9 and TRBJ2-7): DTGVSQNPRHKITKRGQNVTFRCDPISEHNRLYWYRQTLGQGPEFLTYFQNEAQLEKSRLLSDRFSAERPKGSFSTLEIQRTEQGDSAMYLCASSDPRDAFYEQYFGPGTRLTVT.

The J gene is TRBJ1-1, the V gene TRBV2, with unresolved D. Germline-derived CDR1 and CDR2 are SNHLY and FYNNEI. This CDR3 comprises 14 residues. Trimming removed 6 bases at V and 2 bases at J, with 13 bases between. The CDR3 DNA is TGTGCCAGCAGGAGTCAAGGGCCCAACACTGAAGCTTTCTTT. Encoded protein: CASRSQGPNTEAFF. The complete variable domain, with remaining parts taken from reference TRBV2 and TRBJ1-1, reads EPEVTQTPSHQVTQMGQEVILRCVPISNHLYFYWYRQILGQKVEFLVSFYNNEISEKSEIFDDQFSVERPDGSNFTLKIRSTKLEDSAMYFCASRSQGPNTEAFFGQGTRLTVV.

The CDR3 sequence: CASSGLVRGQTEAFF. The DNA of the CDR3 is TGTGCCAGCAGCGGCTTAGTCCGGGGACAGACTGAAGCTTTCTTT. V and J are TRBV11-2 and TRBJ1-1; TRBD1 agrees at 7 bases. V dropped 5 bases and J dropped 5; count of bases not matched to a gene: 11. CDR1 SGHAT and CDR2 FQNNGV come from the germline V gene. The CDR3 is 15 residues long.

This clonotype showed up just a few times. The chain uses TRBV5-1 and TRBJ1-2, with D hard to call. V gave up 1 base and J gave up 4 bases, with 11 bases separating them. The CDR3 loop spans 14 amino acids. Germline V lookup: CDR1 SGHRS, CDR2 YFSETQ. The CDR3 spells CASSLRDISYGYTF. CDR3 sequence (DNA): TGCGCCAGCAGCTTGCGAGACATCAGCTATGGCTACACCTTC.

This clonotype has only a few counts. The chain is built from TRBV5-5 and TRBJ2-7; the match to TRBD2 covers 9 bases. The CDR3 spans 14 residues. The J segment lost 2 bases and the V segment lost 4 bases, leaving 4 bases of the junction unmatched. In germline, CDR1 is SGHKS, CDR2 YYEKEE (reference sequence). The DNA of the CDR3 is TGTGCCAGCAGCCTACGGACTAGCGCCTACGAGCAGTACTTC. It specifies CASSLRTSAYEQYF.

The chain joins TRBV4-1 to TRBJ2-7; either TRBD1 or TRBD2 may fit D (5 bases each). The CDR3 is made up of 13 amino acids. V was shortened by 4 bases and J by 5 bases, with 12 bases between the two germline ends. Germline values: CDR1 MGHRA, CDR2 YSYEKL. CDR3: CASSRGRANEQYF. The DNA of the CDR3 is TGCGCCAGCAGCCGGGGACGCGCGAACGAGCAGTACTTC.